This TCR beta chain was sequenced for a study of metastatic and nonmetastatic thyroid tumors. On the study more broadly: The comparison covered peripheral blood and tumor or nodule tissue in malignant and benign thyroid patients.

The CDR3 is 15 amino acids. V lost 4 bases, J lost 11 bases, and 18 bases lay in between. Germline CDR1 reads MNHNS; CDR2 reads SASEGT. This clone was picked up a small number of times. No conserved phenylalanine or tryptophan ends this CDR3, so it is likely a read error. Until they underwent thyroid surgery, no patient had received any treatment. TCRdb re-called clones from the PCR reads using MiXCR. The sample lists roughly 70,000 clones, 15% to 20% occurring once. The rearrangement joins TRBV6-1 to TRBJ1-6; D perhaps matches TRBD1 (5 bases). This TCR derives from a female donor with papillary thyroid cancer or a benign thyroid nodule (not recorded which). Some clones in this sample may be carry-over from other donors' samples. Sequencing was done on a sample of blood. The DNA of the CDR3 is TGTGCCAGCAGTGCTCAACCGGGACTTAGGGCACCCCTCCACTCT. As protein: CASSAQPGLRAPLHS.